This T cell receptor beta chain is drawn from a study of cytomegalovirus exposure and HLA in healthy donors (dated by TCRdb to about 2017). Some background on the complete study: According to an earlier analysis of 587 of the donors, roughly 180 million T cells yielded roughly 100 million unique TCR beta sequences and about 300 Gb of sequence data. Among about 410 genotyped donors of the cohort, an average of around 220,000 unique TCR beta nucleotide sequences was sequenced per donor, of which 15% to 20% were non-productive. In the later analysis, no new phenotypic data were used to find candidate immune exposures; instead, reliance was placed on TCR beta sequences and their occurrence across donors. Both class I and class II loci were covered by HLA typing, at four-digit resolution. Donor age, sex, ethnicity and CMV serostatus were collected together with the repertoire data. An earlier analysis of 500 to 750 of the donors applied high-throughput TCR beta sequencing to assess whether each TCR beta V gene segment acted as functional or pseudogenic. A later genetic analysis used genome-wide SNP genotypes for about three fifths of the 666 donors, treating that subset as a discovery cohort. About five DR-DQ haplotypes were handled as single units for association and clustering because linkage in the cohort was strong. Among the roughly 400 genotyped donors, 81% belonged to the genetic ancestry cluster associated with self-reported Caucasian donors. A later analysis re-examined previously published TCR beta repertoires from just over 650 donors and added high-resolution HLA genotyping to investigate patterns of TCR occurrence. An early release that covered several hundred HLA-typed donors contained approximately 300 gigabases of sequencing data and around 85 million unique TCR sequences. Typing coverage varied by locus: 629-630 donors for A, B, C, DRB1 and DQB1; approximately 500 for DQA1; over 600 for DPA1; approximately 450 for DPB1. The study profiled the T cell repertoires of 500 to 800 subjects by immunosequencing and related them to cytomegalovirus serostatus. The aim of the study was to test whether cataloging public T cell receptors could identify signatures of past pathogen exposure. Besides the first cohort of hundreds of subjects, a separate validation cohort made up of about 120 different subjects was used. All discovery cohort repertoires had been generated on a single sequencing platform. High-throughput TCR immunosequencing, statistical association of individual TCRs with disease status, and machine learning were combined to predict cytomegalovirus infection status. Study-level results and caveats: A further reported finding was that TCR beta sequences accurately predicted the HLA-A and HLA-B alleles for most subjects in the first cohort. In this cohort, only TCR beta chains were sequenced, and detectable features were limited by the absence of alpha or paired-chain data. A cluster of highly shared sequence variants was judged likely to represent a technical artifact of the sequencing pipeline. The only immune exposure information available for the cohort was CMV serostatus. V-gene and J-gene trimming of TCR beta chains was associated with a missense DCLRE1C variant in a later genetic analysis, and the association was replicated in an independent cohort. According to a later analysis, most CMV-associated TCR beta chains appeared to be HLA-restricted, and the HLA associations seemed to be driven largely by CMV exposure. Some IMGT-functional V segments, including TRBV6-2 and TRBV6-3, could not be told apart with the 87-base-pair reads, so those segments were excluded. At a false discovery rate of 0.05, a later analysis linked 16,000 or so TCR beta sequences to specific HLA alleles. In a later analysis, HLA-associated TCR beta chains were found to be more clonally expanded and to have lower generation probabilities than equally common non-associated chains. The earlier analysis of 450 to 700 of the donors excluded roughly 17 rarely observed V segments, including chromosome 9 orphons, because counts were too low. HLA typing was unavailable for some donors at each locus, so association tests used only the typed subset. Assigning TCR associations to individual alleles was difficult when HLA alleles, especially DR and DQ, strongly co-occurred. In vitro tests confirmed that a few of the cytomegalovirus-associated TCR beta chains recognize cytomegalovirus antigens. A total of fewer than 200 TCR beta chains were listed by the study as associated with cytomegalovirus. The classifier was reported to diagnose cytomegalovirus status with high specificity and sensitivity in both the original cohort and the validation cohort. According to a later analysis, parvovirus B19, influenza, CMV and Epstein-Barr virus appeared linked to several top co-occurrence clusters. In a later analysis, TCR association rates were found to vary across HLA loci, with the most associated TCRs seen for DRB1 alleles and the fewest for HLA-C alleles. Most TCR sequences were observed very rarely across donors, whereas some public TCRs were present in many individuals. Correlated functional status among segregating V segments might be attributable to linkage disequilibrium, but an unknown experimental factor could not be ruled out. In an earlier analysis of approximately 590 of the donors, most TCR beta V segments appeared in productive rearrangements about 90% or about 30% of the time, broadly matching IMGT annotations. Presence/absence analyses assumed roughly uniform sequencing depth across donors, an assumption that may not hold. The authors suggested that the approach could potentially be generalized to other disease states and immunological phenotypes. In a later genetic analysis, fewer N-insertions in productive TCRs were reported among donors in an Asian-associated ancestry cluster than the roughly 700-donor mean.

CDR1 LGHNA and CDR2 YSLEER are derived from the germline V gene. From its cysteine to its phenylalanine, the CDR3 spans 21 amino acids. Just the 63-base CDR3 DNA is kept, in frame starting at base 1. The germline V and J ends show losses of 4 bases and 3 bases respectively, and no gene match explains 21 bases of the junction. The cohort comprised some 700 healthy bone marrow donors. Cohort members were all nominally healthy when sampled, although unrecorded immune exposures were likely present. The donor was CMV seronegative and belonged to the group of over 300 seronegative cohort members. Each donor provided a peripheral blood sample, and peripheral blood mononuclear cells were used for TCR beta sequencing. The Qiagen DNeasy Blood Extraction Kit was used to extract genomic DNA from the blood cell samples. As to this clone: The specificity of this receptor is unknown. Base quality data are lacking; no much larger clone is found one base away.

The library relied on the immunoSEQ multiplex PCR assay. A mixture of 60 forward primers for TCR Vbeta segments and 13 reverse primers for TCR Jbeta segments was used in the multiplex PCR. The CDR3 region of rearranged TCR beta genes was amplified from genomic DNA by a multiplex PCR assay. Amplified TCR beta libraries were sequenced as 87-base-pair reads on the Illumina HiSeq System. Turning to the authors' computational methods: A later analysis tallied 80 million to 95 million unique TCR beta chains across the 650 to 750 repertoires, and approximately 9.9 million of those chains were shared by two or more donors. Raw reads were error-corrected and collapsed into unique sequences with a nearest-neighbor algorithm that merged closely related sequences to remove PCR and sequencing errors. V, D and J gene segments were assigned by aligning CDR3 sequences to IMGT reference sequences. For a sequence to be retained, at least a six-nucleotide match to both a V gene segment and a J gene segment was required. A rearrangement was called productive if the CDR3 had no stop codons and remained in frame with V and J, and every other rearrangement was called non-productive. Following IMGT convention, CDR3 was defined as the stretch from the second conserved V-encoded cysteine up to the conserved J-encoded phenylalanine. The earlier analysis of approximately 500 of the donors excluded sequences that lacked an unambiguous match to a single V gene segment. In an earlier analysis of 450 to 750 of the donors, a V segment was called functional when productive rearrangements were above 56.7%, and segregating when the standard deviation between donors exceeded 5%. A statistical classification framework was built for diagnosing cytomegalovirus status from the catalog of TCR beta chain sequences. In a later analysis, TCR nucleotide sequences were compared against IMGT/GENE-DB human TR gene sequences so that V and J genes could be assigned. Using the TCRdist pipeline, a later analysis assigned CDR3 sequences along with most-parsimonious VDJ recombination scenarios. In a later analysis, each TCR beta chain was defined by its CDR3 amino acid sequence together with its V-gene family, and reads lacking a unique V-gene family were excluded. A later analysis removed 600 or so highly shared, low-generation-probability nucleotide sequences to deal with suspected cross-contamination and a sequencing artifact. For each public chain, a later analysis derived a clonal expansion index from normalized ranks of inferred template counts within each repertoire. A later analysis computed generation probabilities with a VDJ recombination model fitted to out-of-frame rearrangements, and checked the results against IGoR. A later analysis scored TCR-TCR, TCR-HLA and TCR-CMV co-occurrence with hypergeometric tests, applying a repertoire-size bias correction to TCR pairs. To estimate false discovery rates, a later analysis permuted the HLA or CMV assignments 20 times. A later analysis grouped co-occurring TCRs with DBSCAN, adding TCRdist sequence similarity when clustering within HLA-allele-positive subsets. Co-occurrence clustering excluded repertoires with fewer than 30,000 or more than 120,000 public chains, plus five with anomalous nucleotide sharing. The clones in this table, taken by TCRdb from immuneACCESS, are in-frame only. Not every clone is retained; where verified, under half of the shortfall comes from an unresolved V gene, and the cause of the rest is unknown. The DNA was the basis for D and trimming; V, J and clone size are from that table. The sample table lists fewer than 200,000 clones, around 83% of them with a count of one. The ten largest clonotypes hold about 1.7% of the sample.

The V and J segments used are TRBV4-3 and TRBJ1-1; 12 central nucleotides agree with TRBD1. The TCR sequence derives from a young woman in good health and CMV-seronegative. Sequences were obtained from PBMCs. The bases are TGCGCCAGCAGCCCAGGGACAGGGGGCCAATACGCTGGACTGTTGGACACTGAAGCTTTCTTT. This is translated as CASSPGTGGQYAGLLDTEAFF.